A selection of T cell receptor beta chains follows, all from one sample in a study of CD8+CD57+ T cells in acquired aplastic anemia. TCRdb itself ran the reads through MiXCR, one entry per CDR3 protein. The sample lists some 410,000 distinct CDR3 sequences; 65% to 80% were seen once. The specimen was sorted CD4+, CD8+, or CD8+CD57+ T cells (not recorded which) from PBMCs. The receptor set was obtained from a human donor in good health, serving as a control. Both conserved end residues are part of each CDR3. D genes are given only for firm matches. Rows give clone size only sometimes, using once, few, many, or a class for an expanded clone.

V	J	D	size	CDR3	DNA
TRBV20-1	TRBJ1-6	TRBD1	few	CSANPTGSSSPLHF	TGCAGTGCTAACCCGACAGGGAGCAGTTCACCCCTCCACTTT
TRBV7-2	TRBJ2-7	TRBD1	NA	CASSPGTGLWYFGF	TGTGCCAGCAGCCCAGGGACAGGGCTCTGGTACTTCGGGTTC
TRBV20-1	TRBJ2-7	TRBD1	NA	CSYSDRDYEQYF	TGCAGTTACTCTGACAGGGACTACGAGCAGTACTTC
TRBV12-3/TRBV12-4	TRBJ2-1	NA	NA	CASRTEGSEQFF	TGTGCCAGCAGGACGGAGGGAAGTGAGCAGTTCTTC
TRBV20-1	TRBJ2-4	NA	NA	CSARDSVTGWYF	TGCAGTGCTAGAGATTCGGTCACAGGGTGGTACTTC
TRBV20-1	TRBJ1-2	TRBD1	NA	CSAEDRNYGYTF	TGCAGTGCGGAGGACAGGAACTATGGCTACACCTTC
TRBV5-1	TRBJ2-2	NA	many	CASSLGTTGELFF	TGCGCCAGCAGCTTGGGGACCACCGGGGAGCTGTTTTTT
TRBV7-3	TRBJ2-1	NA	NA	CASSTKGPNGQFF	TGTGCCAGCAGCACAAAGGGCCCCAATGGGCAGTTCTTC
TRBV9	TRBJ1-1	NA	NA	CATSRDQGHEVNTEAFF	TGTGCCACCAGCAGAGATCAAGGGCATGAAGTGAACACTGAAGCTTTCTTT
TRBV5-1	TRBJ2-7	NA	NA	CASSFGSSGYEQYF	TGCGCCAGCAGCTTTGGGAGTAGTGGCTACGAGCAGTACTTC
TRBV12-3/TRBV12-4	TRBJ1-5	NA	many	CASSLRTVNQPQHF	TGTGCCAGCAGTCTCCGGACAGTCAATCAGCCCCAGCATTTT
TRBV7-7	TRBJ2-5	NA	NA	CASSLKGLSHGETQYF	TGTGCTAGCAGCCTAAAAGGGCTGTCGCACGGAGAGACCCAGTACTTC
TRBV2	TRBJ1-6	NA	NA	CASRDQGTNYPYHF	TGTGCCAGCAGAGACCAGGGTACTAATTATCCCTACCACTTT
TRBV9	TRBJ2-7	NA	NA	CASSVDRRGPHYNF	TGTGCCAGCAGCGTAGACAGGCGGGGCCCACATTACAACTTC
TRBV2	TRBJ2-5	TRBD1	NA	CASRTGSETQYF	TGTGCCAGCAGGACAGGGAGTGAGACCCAGTACTTT
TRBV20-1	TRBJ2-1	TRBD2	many	CSAKGGLAVEQFF	TGCAGCGCAAAAGGGGGACTAGCGGTTGAGCAGTTCTTC
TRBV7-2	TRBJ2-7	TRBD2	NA	CASSTQTSGGIYEQYF	TGTGCCAGCAGCACACAGACTAGCGGGGGGATCTACGAGCAGTACTTC
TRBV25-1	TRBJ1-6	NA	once	CASSSAETRDSPLHF	TGTGCCAGCAGTTCCGCGGAGACCAGGGATTCACCCCTCCACTTT
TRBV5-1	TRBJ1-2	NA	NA	CASSLARWLYGYTF	TGCGCCAGCAGCTTAGCGAGGTGGTTATATGGCTACACCTTC
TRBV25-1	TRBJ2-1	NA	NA	CASSVGQINEQFF	TGTGCCAGCAGTGTAGGGCAGATCAATGAGCAGTTCTTC
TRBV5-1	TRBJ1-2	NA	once	CASSFGRAQRGYGYTF	TGCGCCAGCAGCTTCGGACGGGCCCAGCGGGGCTATGGCTACACCTTC
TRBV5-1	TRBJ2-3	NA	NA	CASSPCVRREYTDTQYF	TGTGCCAGCAGCCCCTGTGTTCGGCGAGAGTACACAGATACGCAGTATTTT
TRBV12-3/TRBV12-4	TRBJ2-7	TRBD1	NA	CASSQGTGWLTSYEQYF	TGTGCCAGCAGTCAAGGGACAGGCTGGTTGACCTCCTACGAGCAGTACTTC
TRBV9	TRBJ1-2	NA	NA	CASSVTEDYGYTF	TGTGCCAGCAGCGTTACAGAAGACTATGGCTACACCTTC
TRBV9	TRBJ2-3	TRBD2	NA	CASSVVAGATDTQYF	TGTGCCAGCAGCGTAGTAGCGGGGGCAACAGATACGCAGTATTTT
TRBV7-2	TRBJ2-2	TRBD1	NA	CASSSTLGQGEPGF	TGTGCCAGCAGCTCGACCCTCGGACAGGGCGAACCGGGGTTT
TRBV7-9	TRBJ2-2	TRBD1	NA	CASRGGESPYEQYFF	TGTGCCAGCAGAGGGGGCGAGAGTCCCTACGAGCAGTACTTTTTT
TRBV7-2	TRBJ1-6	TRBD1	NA	CASSPGQGIYSPLHF	TGTGCCAGCAGCCCGGGACAGGGAATCTATTCACCCCTCCACTTT
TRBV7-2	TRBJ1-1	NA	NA	CASSLSLGNTEAFF	TGTGCCAGCAGCCTTAGTTTGGGGAACACTGAAGCTTTCTTT
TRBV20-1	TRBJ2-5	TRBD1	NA	CSAPGTGRETQYF	TGCAGTGCTCCCGGGACAGGGCGGGAGACCCAGTACTTC
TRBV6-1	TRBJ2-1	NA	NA	CAIRAPWGNEQFF	TGTGCCATACGGGCACCTTGGGGCAATGAGCAGTTCTTC
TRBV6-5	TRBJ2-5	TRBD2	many	CASSYLGRGKETQYF	TGTGCCAGCAGTTACCTCGGGAGGGGGAAAGAGACCCAGTACTTC
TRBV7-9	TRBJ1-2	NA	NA	CASSLVPGDYGYTF	TGTGCCAGCAGCTTAGTACCCGGGGATTATGGCTACACCTTC
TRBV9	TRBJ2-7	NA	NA	CASSIAVELKLSF	TGTGCCAGCAGCATCGCAGTAGAGCTCAAGCTTTCTTTC
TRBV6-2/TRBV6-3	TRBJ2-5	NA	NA	CASTRDPKETQYF	TGTGCCAGCACCCGGGACCCAAAAGAGACCCAGTACTTC
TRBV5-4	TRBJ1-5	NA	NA	CASSLGTRNQPQHF	TGTGCCAGCAGCTTGGGCACTCGCAATCAGCCCCAGCATTTT
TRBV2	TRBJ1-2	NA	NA	CASSGNRDHPQF	TGTGCCAGCAGTGGCAACAGGGATCACCCCCAGTTC
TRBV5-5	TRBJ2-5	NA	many	CASSLFSLQETQYF	TGTGCCAGCAGCTTGTTCAGCCTCCAAGAGACCCAGTACTTC
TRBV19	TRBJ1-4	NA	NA	CPSSPDTDTQFF	TGTCCCAGTAGTCCCGACACAGATACGCAGTTTTTT
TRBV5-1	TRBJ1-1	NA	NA	CASSAVGSNSNEAFF	TGCGCCAGCAGCGCGGTCGGGAGCAATAGTAATGAAGCTTTCTTT
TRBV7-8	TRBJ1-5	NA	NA	CASSLGAGFNQPQHF	TGTGCCAGCAGCTTAGGGGCGGGGTTCAATCAGCCCCAGCATTTT
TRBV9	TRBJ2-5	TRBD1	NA	CASSVGGQGQTHDF	TGTGCCAGCAGCGTAGGCGGACAGGGACAGACCCATGACTTC
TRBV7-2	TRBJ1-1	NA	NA	CASSLEQLNYAYTFF	TGTGCCAGCAGCTTAGAACAGCTAAACTATGCTTACACCTTCTTT
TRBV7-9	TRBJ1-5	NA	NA	CSSSLSPDQPQHF	TGTTCTAGCAGCTTAAGTCCGGATCAGCCCCAGCATTTT
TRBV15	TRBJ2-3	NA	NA	CATMRDRETDTQYF	TGTGCCACGATGCGGGACAGAGAGACAGATACGCAGTATTTT
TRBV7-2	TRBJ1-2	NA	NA	CASSLAPDSAYTF	TGTGCCAGCAGCTTAGCACCAGACTCTGCCTACACCTTC
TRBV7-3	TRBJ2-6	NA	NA	CASSPERISGANVLTF	TGTGCCAGCAGCCCGGAACGGATCTCTGGGGCCAACGTCCTGACTTTC
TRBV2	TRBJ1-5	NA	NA	CASSVTWDYDNQFGPF	TGTGCCAGCAGTGTGACGTGGGACTACGACAATCAGTTCGGGCCGTTT
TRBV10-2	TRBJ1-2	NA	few	CASSLADGGWGYTF	TGCGCCAGCAGCCTTGCTGACGGGGGTTGGGGCTACACCTTC
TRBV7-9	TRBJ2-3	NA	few	CASSSRRGF	TGTGCCAGCAGCTCCCGCCGGGGGTTT
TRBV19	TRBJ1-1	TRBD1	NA	CASSIERDRALAFF	TGTGCCAGTAGTATAGAGCGGGACAGAGCGTTGGCTTTCTTT
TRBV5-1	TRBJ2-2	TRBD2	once	CASSLSGGLAGELFF	TGCGCCAGCAGCTTGTCGGGGGGGCTCGCCGGGGAGCTGTTTTTT
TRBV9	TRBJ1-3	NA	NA	CATSPGGSGNTIYF	TGTGCCACCAGCCCCGGGGGCAGTGGAAACACCATATATTTT